One T cell receptor beta chain is described in this entry. Antigen: not known. This sample was taken from a study of cytomegalovirus exposure and HLA in healthy donors. Study background: Out of 398 genotyped donors, about 80% belonged to the Caucasian-associated ancestry cluster. Broader study findings: Sequence variants that were highly shared formed a cluster that was likely a sequencing artifact.

Both 60 Vbeta primers and 13 Jbeta primers went into the PCR. Profiled with immunoSEQ multiplex PCR; TCRdb holds only in-frame clones, not every one. The sample includes about 130,000 clones, 65% to 90% of them seen just once. The germline CDR1 and CDR2 sequences are DFQATT and SNEGSKA (reference sequence). The CDR3 spans 11 residues. The V gene end was trimmed by 6 bases and the J gene end by 7 bases; junction bases not matched to a gene: 5. The sequenced sample was PBMCs. The receptor was isolated from a woman between 18 and 29 years old in good health and CMV-seropositive. The chain joins TRBV20-1 to TRBJ2-5; 7 positions agree with TRBD1. Here the CDR3 DNA reads TGCAGTGCGAACCCAGGGGGGACCCAGTACTTC. Protein product: CSANPGGTQYF.